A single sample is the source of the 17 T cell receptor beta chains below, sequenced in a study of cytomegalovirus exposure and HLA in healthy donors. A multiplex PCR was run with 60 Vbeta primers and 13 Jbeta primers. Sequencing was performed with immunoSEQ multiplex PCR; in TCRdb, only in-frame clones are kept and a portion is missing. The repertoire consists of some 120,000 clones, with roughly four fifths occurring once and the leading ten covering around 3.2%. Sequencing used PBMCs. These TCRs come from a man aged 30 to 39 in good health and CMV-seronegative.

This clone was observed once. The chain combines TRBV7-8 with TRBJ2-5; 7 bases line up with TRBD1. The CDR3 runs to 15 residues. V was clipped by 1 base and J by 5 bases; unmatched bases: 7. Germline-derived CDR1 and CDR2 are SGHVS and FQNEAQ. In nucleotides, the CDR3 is TGTGCCAGCAGCTTAGGAGGGGGCGCCGGGGAGACCCAGTACTTC. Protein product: CASSLGGGAGETQYF.

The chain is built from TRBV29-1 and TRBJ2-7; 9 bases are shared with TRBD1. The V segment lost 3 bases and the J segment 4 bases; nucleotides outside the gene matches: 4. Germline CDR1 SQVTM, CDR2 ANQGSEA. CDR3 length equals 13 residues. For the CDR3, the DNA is TGCAGCGTTGAGACAGGGGGAGGGTACGAGCAGTACTTC. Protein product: CSVETGGGYEQYF.

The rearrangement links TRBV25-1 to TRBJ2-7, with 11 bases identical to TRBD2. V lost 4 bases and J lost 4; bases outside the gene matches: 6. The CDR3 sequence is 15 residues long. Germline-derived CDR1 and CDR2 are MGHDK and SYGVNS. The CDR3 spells CASSAPGLAAYEQYF. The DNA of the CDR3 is TGTGCCAGCAGTGCACCGGGACTAGCGGCTTACGAGCAGTACTTC.

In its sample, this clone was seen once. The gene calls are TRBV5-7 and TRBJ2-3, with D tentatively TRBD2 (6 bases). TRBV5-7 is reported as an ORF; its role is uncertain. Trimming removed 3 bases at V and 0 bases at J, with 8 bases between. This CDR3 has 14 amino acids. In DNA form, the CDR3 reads TGTGCCAGCAGCTGCGGGACTAGCACAGATACGCAGTATTTT. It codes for CASSCGTSTDTQYF.

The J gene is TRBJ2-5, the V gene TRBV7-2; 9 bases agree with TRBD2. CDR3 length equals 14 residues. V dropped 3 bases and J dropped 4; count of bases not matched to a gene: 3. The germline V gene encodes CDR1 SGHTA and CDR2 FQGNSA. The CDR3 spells CASSFKREAETQYF. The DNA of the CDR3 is TGTGCCAGCAGCTTCAAGCGGGAGGCAGAGACCCAGTACTTC.

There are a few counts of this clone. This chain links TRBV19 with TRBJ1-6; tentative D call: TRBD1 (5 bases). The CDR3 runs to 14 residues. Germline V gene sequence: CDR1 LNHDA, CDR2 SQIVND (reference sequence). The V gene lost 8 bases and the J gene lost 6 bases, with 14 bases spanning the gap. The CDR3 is CASVRTGFNSPLHF. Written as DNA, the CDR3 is TGTGCCAGTGTCCGTACAGGCTTTAATTCACCCCTCCACTTT.

CDR3 coding DNA: TGTGCCAGCAGGGACTCTAGCTACAATGAGCAGTTCTTC. Translated, it gives CASRDSSYNEQFF. This chain connects TRBV6-6 to TRBJ2-1, with D possibly being TRBD2 (5 bases). V was cut by 6 bases and J by 3 bases, with 9 bases left in between. Germline lookup yields CDR1 MNHNY and CDR2 SVGAGI (reference sequence). This CDR3 comprises 13 residues.

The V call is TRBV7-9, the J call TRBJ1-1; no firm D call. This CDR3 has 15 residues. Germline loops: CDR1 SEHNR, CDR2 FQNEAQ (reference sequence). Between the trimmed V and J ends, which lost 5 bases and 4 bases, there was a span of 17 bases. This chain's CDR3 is CASSQSGVGGTEAFF. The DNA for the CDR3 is TGTGCCAGCAGCCAAAGTGGGGTCGGAGGCACTGAAGCTTTCTTT.

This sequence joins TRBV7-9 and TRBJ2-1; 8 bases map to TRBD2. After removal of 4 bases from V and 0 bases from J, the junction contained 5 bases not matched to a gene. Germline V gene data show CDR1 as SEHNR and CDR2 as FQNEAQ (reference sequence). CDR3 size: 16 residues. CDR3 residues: CASSSVSGVSYNEQFF. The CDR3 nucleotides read TGTGCCAGCAGCTCGGTTAGCGGGGTCTCCTACAATGAGCAGTTCTTC.

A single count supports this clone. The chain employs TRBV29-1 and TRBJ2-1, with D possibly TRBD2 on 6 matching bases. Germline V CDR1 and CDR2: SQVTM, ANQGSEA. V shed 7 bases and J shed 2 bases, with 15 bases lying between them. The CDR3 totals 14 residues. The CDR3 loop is CSAGTPRPYNEQFF. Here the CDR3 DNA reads TGCAGCGCCGGGACTCCCCGCCCCTACAATGAGCAGTTCTTC.

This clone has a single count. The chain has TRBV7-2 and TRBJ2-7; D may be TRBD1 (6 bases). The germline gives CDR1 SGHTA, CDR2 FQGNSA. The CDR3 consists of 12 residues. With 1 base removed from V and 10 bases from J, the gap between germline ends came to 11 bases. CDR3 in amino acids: CASSLGLGQQYF. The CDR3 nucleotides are TGTGCCAGCAGCTTAGGCTTGGGACAACAGTACTTC.

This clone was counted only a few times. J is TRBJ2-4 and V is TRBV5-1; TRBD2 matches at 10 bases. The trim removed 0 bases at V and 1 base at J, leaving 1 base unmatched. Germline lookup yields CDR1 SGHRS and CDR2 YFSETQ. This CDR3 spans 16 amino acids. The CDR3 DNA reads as TGCGCCAGCAGCTTGGAACTAGCGGGGGCCAAAAACATTCAGTACTTC. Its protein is CASSLELAGAKNIQYF.

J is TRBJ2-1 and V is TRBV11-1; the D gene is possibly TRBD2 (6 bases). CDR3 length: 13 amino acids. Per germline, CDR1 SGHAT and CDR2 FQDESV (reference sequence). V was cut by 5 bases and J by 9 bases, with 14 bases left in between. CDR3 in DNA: TGTGCCAGCAGCGCCGGACTACGCATTGAGCAGTTCTTC. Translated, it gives CASSAGLRIEQFF. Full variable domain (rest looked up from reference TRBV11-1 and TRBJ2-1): EAEVAQSPRYKITEKSQAVAFWCDPISGHATLYWYRQILGQGPELLVQFQDESVVDDSQLPKDRFSAERLKGVDSTLKIQPAELGDSAMYLCASSAGLRIEQFFGPGTRLTVL.

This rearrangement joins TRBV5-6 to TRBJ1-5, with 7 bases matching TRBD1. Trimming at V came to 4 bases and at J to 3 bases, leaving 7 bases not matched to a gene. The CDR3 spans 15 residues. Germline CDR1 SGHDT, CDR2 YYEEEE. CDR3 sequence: CASSNMDRNNQPQHF. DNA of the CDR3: TGTGCCAGCAGCAATATGGACAGGAACAATCAGCCCCAGCATTTT.

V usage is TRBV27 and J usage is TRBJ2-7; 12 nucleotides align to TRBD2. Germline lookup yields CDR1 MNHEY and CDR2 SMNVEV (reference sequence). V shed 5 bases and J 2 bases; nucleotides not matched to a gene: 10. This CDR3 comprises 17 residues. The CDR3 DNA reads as TGTGCCAGCAGTATCCGGACTAGCGGGATGTCCACCTACGAGCAGTACTTC. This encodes CASSIRTSGMSTYEQYF.

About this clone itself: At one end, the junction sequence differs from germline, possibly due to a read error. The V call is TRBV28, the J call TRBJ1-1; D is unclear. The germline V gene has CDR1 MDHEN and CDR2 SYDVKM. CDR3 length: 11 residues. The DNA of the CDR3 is TGTGCCAGCAGCCCCAACAGTGAAGCTTTCTTT. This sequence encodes CASSPNSEAFF.

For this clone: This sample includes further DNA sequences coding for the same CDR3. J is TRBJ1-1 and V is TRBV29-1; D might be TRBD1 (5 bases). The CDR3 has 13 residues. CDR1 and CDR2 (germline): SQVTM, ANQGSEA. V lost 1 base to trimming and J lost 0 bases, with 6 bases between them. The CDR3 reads CSVEGQLNTEAFF. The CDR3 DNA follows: TGCAGCGTTGAAGGACAGTTGAACACTGAAGCTTTCTTT.